Listed here are 15 T cell receptor beta chains from one sample, sequenced in a study of blood T cells in healthy people across ages. The use of a sample-barcoded 5' primer and a J-beta primer mix characterized a second PCR of roughly 6 to 11 cycles. TCRdb itself ran the 5' RACE reads through MiXCR, one entry per CDR3 protein. Seen here are about 680,000 distinct CDR3 sequences, around 48% observed once, and the top ten hold around 32%. Material: blood. The source of these receptors is a woman aged 60-75 years in good health.

This clonotype was seen more than once but under ten times. The chain combines TRBV29-1 with TRBJ1-2; D gene ambiguous. The CDR3 covers 10 residues. Germline CDR1 is SQVTM and CDR2 is ANQGSEA. The V gene lost 3 bases and the J gene lost 7 bases, with 6 bases spanning the gap. CDR3 region: CSVEAGGYTF. In nucleotides, the CDR3 is TGCAGCGTTGAGGCGGGTGGCTACACCTTC.

This sequence joins TRBV4-3 and TRBJ2-6; 7 bases line up with TRBD2. CDR1 and CDR2 (germline): LGHNA, YSLEER. With V trimmed by 0 bases and J by 2 bases, 4 bases remained unmatched. The CDR3 has 17 amino acids. The CDR3 here is CASSQDLGGAGANVLTF. The CDR3 nucleotides read TGCGCCAGCAGCCAAGATCTGGGAGGGGCTGGGGCCAACGTCCTGACTTTC.

The chain joins TRBV10-3 to TRBJ2-1; 12 nucleotides agree with TRBD2. This CDR3 has 16 residues. Germline CDR1 ENHRY, CDR2 SYGVKD. Germline trimming cut 7 bases from V and 8 bases from J; bases unmatched to any gene: 12. DNA of the CDR3: TGTGCCATCACCGGGACTAGCGGGCCACCCATGGATGAGCAGTTCTTC. Translating gives CAITGTSGPPMDEQFF.

The V gene is TRBV20-1, the J gene TRBJ1-2; D is possibly TRBD1 (5 bases). Germline V gene sequence: CDR1 DFQATT, CDR2 SNEGSKA (reference sequence). Trimming stripped 0 bases from V and 8 bases from J, with 13 bases between. This CDR3 has 13 amino acids. CDR3 coding DNA: TGCAGTGCTAGAGATGGGAGCGGGGACGGCTACACCTTC. Its translation is CSARDGSGDGYTF.

The chain carries TRBV11-2 and TRBJ1-1; 9 bases align to TRBD1. With V trimmed by 4 bases and J by 1 base, 1 base remained unmatched. Germline V gene data show CDR1 as SGHAT and CDR2 as FQNNGV. The CDR3 is 14 amino acids. The CDR3 loop is CASSSGQGNTEAFF. The CDR3 coding sequence is TGTGCCAGCAGCTCGGGACAGGGGAACACTGAAGCTTTCTTT.

The chain employs TRBV9 and TRBJ2-7, with D perhaps matching TRBD1 or TRBD2 (5 bases each). Matching the DNA end better, TRBJ2-5 makes the J call doubtful. Germline CDR1 SGDLS, CDR2 YYNGEE. The CDR3 loop spans 14 amino acids. This CDR3 is CASSPLWGGETQYF. CDR3 DNA sequence: TGTGCCAGCAGTCCTCTGTGGGGCGGGGAGACCCAGTACTTC.

V is TRBV7-6 and J is TRBJ2-7; 8 bases are a match to TRBD1. The length of the CDR3 is 15 residues. Trimming removed 4 bases from V and 2 bases from J; junction bases left unmatched: 7. Germline CDR1 and CDR2: SGHVS and FNYEAQ. CDR3: CASSSRQGMTYEQYF. CDR3 in DNA: TGTGCCAGCAGCTCGAGACAGGGGATGACCTACGAGCAGTACTTC.

This sequence joins TRBV4-3 and TRBJ2-1, with 11 bases aligning to TRBD1. The germline CDR1 and CDR2 sequences are LGHNA and YSLEER. CDR3 length: 16 residues. Unmatched junction bases numbered 8, after V lost 1 base and J lost 9 bases. The CDR3 nucleotides are TGCGCCAGCAGCCAAGGGGAGGGACAGGGGGACAGTGAGCAGTTCTTC. Translated: CASSQGEGQGDSEQFF.

The CDR3 nucleotides are TGTGCCAGCAGCTGGCCTCCGGGACAGGGAACGGAAGAGCAGTACTTC. This codes for CASSWPPGQGTEEQYF. V usage is TRBV11-2 and J usage is TRBJ2-5; TRBD1 agrees at 9 bases. The germline V gene encodes CDR1 SGHAT and CDR2 FQNNGV. J lost 11 bases, V lost 4 bases, and 17 bases had no gene match. The CDR3 extends over 16 amino acids.

The chain recombines TRBV20-1 with TRBJ2-3; D is unclear. This CDR3 has 14 residues. CDR1 is DFQATT and CDR2 is SNEGSKA in the germline V gene (reference sequence). The V end was cut by 5 bases, the J end by 3 bases, with 15 bases between. CDR3 sequence (DNA): TGCAGTGCTCTCATCTCCAGTGGGACAGATACGCAGTATTTT. Its protein product is CSALISSGTDTQYF.

This clonotype was detected only once. This chain joins TRBV29-1 and TRBJ1-1, with 7 bases that match TRBD1. The CDR3 runs 12 residues. Germline values: CDR1 SQVTM, CDR2 ANQGSEA. The ends lost 5 bases at V and 7 bases at J; junction bases unmatched: 7. The chain's CDR3 is CSVWGQSNEAFF. CDR3 coding DNA: TGCAGCGTTTGGGGACAGAGTAATGAAGCTTTCTTT.

This clonotype was seen at least ten times. CDR3 in amino acids: CASSLGQSSTDTQYF. CDR3 DNA sequence: TGTGCCAGCAGCTTAGGCCAATCTAGCACAGATACGCAGTATTTT. V usage is TRBV7-2 and J usage is TRBJ2-3, with no clear D. V lost 1 base and J lost 0, with 8 bases in between. CDR1 is SGHTA and CDR2 is FQGNSA in the germline V gene. This CDR3 has 15 residues. The entire variable domain, with the rest obtained from reference TRBV7-2 and TRBJ2-3, is as follows: GAGVSQSPSNKVTEKGKDVELRCDPISGHTALYWYRQSLGQGLEFLIYFQGNSAPDKSGLPSDRFSAERTGGSVSTLTIQRTQQEDSAVYLCASSLGQSSTDTQYFGPGTRLTVL.

This clonotype was detected only a few times. The V and J genes are TRBV12-3 or TRBV12-4 and TRBJ1-2; the D gene is possibly TRBD1 (6 bases). The germline V and J ends were trimmed by 3 bases and 7 bases, with 15 bases remaining between them. The CDR3 runs to 14 residues. CDR3 nucleotides: TGTGCCAGCAGTTTTACGGGGACATTCATTGGCTACACCTTC. Amino acid sequence: CASSFTGTFIGYTF.

This clonotype was counted between two and nine times. V usage is TRBV27 and J usage is TRBJ2-1, with 8 bases fitting TRBD1. The CDR3 contains 15 residues. V dropped 7 bases and J dropped 3; count of bases not matched to a gene: 8. Per the germline V gene, CDR1 is MNHEY and CDR2 is SMNVEV (reference sequence). The CDR3 region is CASKTDRGFYNEQFF. CDR3 bases: TGTGCCAGCAAGACTGACAGGGGCTTCTACAATGAGCAGTTCTTC.

The J gene is TRBJ2-2, the V gene TRBV5-1; D is undetermined. The V gene's germline CDR1 is SGHRS and CDR2 YFSETQ. V lost 0 bases to trimming and J lost 0 bases, with 6 bases between them. There are 15 residues in the CDR3. The CDR3 loop reads CASSLGDANTGELFF. DNA for the CDR3: TGCGCCAGCAGCTTGGGCGACGCGAACACCGGGGAGCTGTTTTTT.